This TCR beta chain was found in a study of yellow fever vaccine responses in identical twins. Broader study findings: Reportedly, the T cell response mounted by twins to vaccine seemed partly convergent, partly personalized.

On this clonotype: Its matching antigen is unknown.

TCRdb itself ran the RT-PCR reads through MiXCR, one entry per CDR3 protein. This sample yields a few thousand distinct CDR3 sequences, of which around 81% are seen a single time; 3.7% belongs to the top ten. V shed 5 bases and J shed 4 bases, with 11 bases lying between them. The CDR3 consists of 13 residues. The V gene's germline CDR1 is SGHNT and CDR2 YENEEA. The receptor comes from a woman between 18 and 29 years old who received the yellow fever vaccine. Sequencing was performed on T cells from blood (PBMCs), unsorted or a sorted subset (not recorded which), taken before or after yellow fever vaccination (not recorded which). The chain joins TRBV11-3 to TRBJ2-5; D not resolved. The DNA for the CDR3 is TGTGCCAGCAGCCCAGGCTTTGGAGAGACCCAGTACTTC. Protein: CASSPGFGETQYF.